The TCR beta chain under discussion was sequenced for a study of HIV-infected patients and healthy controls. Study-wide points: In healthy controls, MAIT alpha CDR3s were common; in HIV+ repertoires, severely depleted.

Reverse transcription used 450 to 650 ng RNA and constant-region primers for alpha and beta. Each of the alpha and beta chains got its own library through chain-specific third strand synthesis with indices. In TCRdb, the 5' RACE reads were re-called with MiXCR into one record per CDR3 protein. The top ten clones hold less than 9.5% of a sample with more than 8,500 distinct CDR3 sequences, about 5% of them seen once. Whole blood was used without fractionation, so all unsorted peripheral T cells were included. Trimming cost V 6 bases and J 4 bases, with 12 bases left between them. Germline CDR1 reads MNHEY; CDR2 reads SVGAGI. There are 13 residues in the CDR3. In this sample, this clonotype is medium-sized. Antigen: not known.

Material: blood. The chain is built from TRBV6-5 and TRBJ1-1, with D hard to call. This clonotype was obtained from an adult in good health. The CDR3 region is CASSQYMGTEAFF. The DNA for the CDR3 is TGTGCCAGCAGCCAGTACATGGGCACTGAAGCTTTCTTT.